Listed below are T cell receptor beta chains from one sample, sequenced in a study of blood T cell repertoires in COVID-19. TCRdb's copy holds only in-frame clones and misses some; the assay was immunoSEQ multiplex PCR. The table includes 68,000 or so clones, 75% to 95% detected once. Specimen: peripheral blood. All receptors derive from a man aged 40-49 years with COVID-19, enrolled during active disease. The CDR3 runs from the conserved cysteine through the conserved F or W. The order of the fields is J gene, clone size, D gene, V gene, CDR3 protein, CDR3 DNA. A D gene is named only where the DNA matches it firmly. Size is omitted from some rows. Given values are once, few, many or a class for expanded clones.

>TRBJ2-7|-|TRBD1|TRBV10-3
CATQPGDSYEQYF
TGTGCCACCCAACCCGGGGACAGTTACGAGCAGTACTTC
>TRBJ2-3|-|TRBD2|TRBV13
CASRIRGTGTSVADTQYF
TGTGCCAGCAGAATCAGAGGAACCGGGACTAGTGTGGCAGATACGCAGTATTTT
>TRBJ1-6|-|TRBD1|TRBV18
CASSPGQSINSPLHF
TGTGCCAGCTCACCGGGACAGTCCATCAATTCACCCCTCCACTTT
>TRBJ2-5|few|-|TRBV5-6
CASSLGAGGQKTQYF
TGTGCCAGCAGCTTAGGTGCCGGCGGGCAGAAGACCCAGTACTTC
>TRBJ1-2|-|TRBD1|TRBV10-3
CAISESPGGGYGYTF
TGTGCCATCAGTGAGTCCCCAGGGGGCGGCTATGGCTACACCTTC
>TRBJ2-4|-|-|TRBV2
CASSDGRAKNIQYF
TGTGCCAGCAGTGACGGGAGAGCCAAAAACATTCAGTACTTC
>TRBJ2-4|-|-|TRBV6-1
CASSEDRKGDIQYF
TGTGCCAGCAGTGAAGATCGTAAGGGGGACATTCAGTACTTC
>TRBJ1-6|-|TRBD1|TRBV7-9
CASSASGTGTNSPLHF
TGTGCCAGCAGCGCCTCCGGGACAGGGACGAATTCACCCCTCCACTTT
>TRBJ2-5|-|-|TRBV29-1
CSVELDREETQYF
TGCAGCGTTGAACTGGACAGAGAAGAGACCCAGTACTTC
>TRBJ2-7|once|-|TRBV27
CASIDGGNEQYF
TGTGCCAGCATTGACGGGGGAAACGAGCAGTACTTC
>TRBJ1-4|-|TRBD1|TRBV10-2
CASSTGTVNEKLFF
TGCGCCAGCAGTACTGGGACAGTAAATGAAAAACTGTTTTTT
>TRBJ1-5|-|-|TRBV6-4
CASIREPQHF
TGTGCCAGCATCCGCGAGCCCCAGCATTTT
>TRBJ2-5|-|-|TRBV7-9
CASSLSGGETQYF
TGTGCCAGCAGCTTAAGTGGGGGGGAGACCCAGTACTTC
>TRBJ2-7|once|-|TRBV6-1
CASSEALAGPYEQYF
TGTGCCAGCAGTGAAGCGCTTGCCGGTCCGTACGAGCAGTACTTC
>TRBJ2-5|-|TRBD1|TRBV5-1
CASSRTGEETQYF
TGCGCCAGCAGCCGGACAGGCGAGGAGACCCAGTACTTC
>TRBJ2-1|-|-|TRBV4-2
CASSQDFRGGFGGEQFF
TGTGCCAGCAGCCAAGATTTTCGGGGAGGATTTGGCGGTGAGCAGTTCTTC
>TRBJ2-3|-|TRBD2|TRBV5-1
CASSSQRGETDTQYF
TGCGCCAGCAGCTCCCAGCGGGGAGAAACAGATACGCAGTATTTT
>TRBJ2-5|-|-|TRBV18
CASSPTGWGLQETQYF
TGTGCCAGCTCACCAACGGGGTGGGGACTCCAAGAGACCCAGTACTTC
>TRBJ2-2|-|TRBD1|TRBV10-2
CASSEQGAAGELFF
TGCGCCAGCAGTGAGCAGGGGGCAGCCGGGGAGCTGTTTTTT
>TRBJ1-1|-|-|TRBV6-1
CASSEARVGAFF
TGTGCCAGCAGTGAAGCGAGGGTTGGGGCTTTCTTT
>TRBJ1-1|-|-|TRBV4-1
CASSQEGRRINTEAFF
TGCGCCAGCAGCCAAGAAGGGAGACGCATCAACACTGAAGCTTTCTTT
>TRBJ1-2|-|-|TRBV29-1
CSVDAGANYGYTF
TGCAGCGTTGATGCGGGAGCTAACTATGGCTACACCTTC
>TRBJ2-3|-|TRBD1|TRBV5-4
CASSLRGQLGTQYF
TGTGCCAGCAGCTTGAGGGGGCAGCTGGGAACGCAGTATTTT
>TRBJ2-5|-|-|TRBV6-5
CASLGGAGSQETQYF
TGTGCCAGCCTCGGAGGAGCGGGCAGCCAAGAGACCCAGTACTTC
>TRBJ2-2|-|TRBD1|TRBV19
CASSMETGGARTGELFF
TGTGCCAGTAGTATGGAGACAGGGGGGGCGAGGACCGGGGAGCTGTTTTTT
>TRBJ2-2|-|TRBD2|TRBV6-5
CASKRGGGNTGELFF
TGTGCCAGCAAGAGGGGCGGGGGGAACACCGGGGAGCTGTTTTTT
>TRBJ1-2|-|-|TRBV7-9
CASSYDEGYGYTF
TGTGCCAGCAGCTACGACGAGGGCTATGGCTACACCTTC
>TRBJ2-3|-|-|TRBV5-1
CASSPTGARNWGTDTQYF
TGCGCCAGCAGCCCGACGGGAGCCCGAAATTGGGGCACAGATACGCAGTATTTT
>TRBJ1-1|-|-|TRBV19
CASSIFGSEAFF
TGTGCCAGTAGTATTTTTGGGAGTGAAGCTTTCTTT
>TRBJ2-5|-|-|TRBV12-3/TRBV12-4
CASSSYGGETQYF
TGTGCCAGCAGTTCTTATGGGGGGGAGACCCAGTACTTC
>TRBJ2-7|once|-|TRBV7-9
CASSPQDSYPYEQYF
TGTGCCAGCAGCCCTCAGGACAGCTACCCCTACGAGCAGTACTTC
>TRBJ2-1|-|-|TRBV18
CASSQTGNGEQFF
TGTGCCAGCTCACAAACAGGTAACGGTGAGCAGTTCTTC
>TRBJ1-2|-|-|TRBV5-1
CASSLSGSGEGYTF
TGCGCCAGCAGCTTGTCAGGCTCGGGGGAAGGCTACACCTTC
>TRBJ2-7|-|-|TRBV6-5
CASSNNYEQYF
TGTGCCAGCAGTAACAATTACGAGCAGTACTTC
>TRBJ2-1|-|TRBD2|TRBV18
CASSPLPTSGGVHEQFF
TGTGCCAGCTCACCACTACCGACTAGCGGGGGGGTCCATGAGCAGTTCTTC
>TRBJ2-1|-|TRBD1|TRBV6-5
CASLLGGRYNEQFF
TGTGCCTCCCTTTTAGGGGGCCGCTACAATGAGCAGTTCTTC
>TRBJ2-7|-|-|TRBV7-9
CASSLGAVPYGEQYF
TGTGCCAGCAGCTTAGGTGCGGTACCCTACGGGGAGCAGTACTTC
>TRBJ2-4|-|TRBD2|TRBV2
CASSSLAGIAKNIQYF
TGTGCCAGCAGTTCACTAGCGGGAATAGCCAAAAACATTCAGTACTTC
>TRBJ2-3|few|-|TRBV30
CAWSRGALADTQYF
TGTGCCTGGAGTCGGGGGGCTCTCGCAGATACGCAGTATTTT
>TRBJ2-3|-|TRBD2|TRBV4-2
CASSQERGGLAGGPSTDTQYF
TGTGCCAGCAGCCAAGAGAGGGGAGGACTAGCGGGGGGGCCCTCCACAGATACGCAGTATTTT
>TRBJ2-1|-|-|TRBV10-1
CASSFSNSYNEQFF
TGCGCCAGCAGTTTCTCTAACTCCTACAATGAGCAGTTCTTC
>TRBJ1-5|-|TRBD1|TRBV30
CAWSPTGGQQPQHF
TGTGCCTGGAGTCCAACAGGGGGCCAGCAGCCCCAGCATTTT
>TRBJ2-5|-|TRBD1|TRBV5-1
CASSPTGSQETQYF
TGCGCCAGCAGCCCGACAGGGTCCCAAGAGACCCAGTACTTC
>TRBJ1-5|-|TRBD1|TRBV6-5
CASRPTGGRGSQHF
TGTGCCAGCAGACCAACAGGGGGCCGCGGGTCCCAGCATTTT
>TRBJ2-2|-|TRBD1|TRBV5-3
CARSEPGGQGPHGELFF
TGTGCCAGAAGCGAACCCGGAGGACAGGGACCTCACGGGGAGCTGTTTTTT
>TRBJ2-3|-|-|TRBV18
CASSPPGQKDTQYF
TGTGCCAGCTCACCCCCAGGGCAGAAGGATACGCAGTATTTT
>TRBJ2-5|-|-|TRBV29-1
CSVEEQGETQYF
TGCAGCGTTGAAGAGCAGGGAGAGACCCAGTACTTC
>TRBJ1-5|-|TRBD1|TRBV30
CAWSRGTANQPQHF
TGTGCCTGGAGCCGGGGGACAGCGAATCAGCCCCAGCATTTT
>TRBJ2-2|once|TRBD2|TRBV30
CAWSVEFSLAGAPSTGELFF
TGTGCCTGGAGTGTCGAGTTTTCACTAGCGGGGGCCCCGAGCACCGGGGAGCTGTTTTTT
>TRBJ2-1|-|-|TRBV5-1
CASSLSAGVGEQFF
TGCGCCAGCAGCTTGTCGGCAGGGGTGGGAGAGCAGTTCTTC
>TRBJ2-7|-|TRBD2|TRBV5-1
CASSQSGVREQYF
TGCGCCAGCAGCCAGAGCGGGGTAAGGGAGCAGTACTTC
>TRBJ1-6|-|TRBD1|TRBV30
CAWSGRTGGASYNSPLHF
TGTGCCTGGAGTGGAAGGACAGGGGGCGCCTCCTATAATTCACCCCTCCACTTT
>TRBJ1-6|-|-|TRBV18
CASSDRRVDSNSPLHF
TGTGCCAGCTCCGATAGAAGGGTCGACAGTAATTCACCCCTCCACTTT
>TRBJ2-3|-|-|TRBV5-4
CASSADAGADTQYF
TGTGCCAGCAGCGCGGATGCGGGCGCAGATACGCAGTATTTT
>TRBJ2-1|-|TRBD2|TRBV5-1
CASSAGLLSDEQFF
TGCGCCAGCAGCGCGGGACTACTCAGTGATGAGCAGTTCTTC
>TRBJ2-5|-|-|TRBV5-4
CASSLGPVHQETQYF
TGTGCCAGCAGCTTGGGTCCAGTACACCAAGAGACCCAGTACTTC
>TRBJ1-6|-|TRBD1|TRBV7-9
CASSLTGAGGSPLHF
TGTGCCAGCAGCTTAACAGGGGCAGGGGGTTCACCCCTCCACTTT
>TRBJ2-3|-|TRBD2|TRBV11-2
CASSHPVGGATTDTQYF
TGTGCCAGCAGCCACCCCGTGGGAGGGGCGACCACAGATACGCAGTATTTT
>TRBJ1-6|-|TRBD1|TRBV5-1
CASSQDRPGNSPLHF
TGCGCCAGCAGCCAGGACAGGCCGGGAAATTCACCCCTCCACTTT
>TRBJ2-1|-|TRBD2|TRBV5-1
CASSLAEVAGGQQFF
TGCGCCAGCAGCTTGGCCGAAGTAGCGGGGGGGCAACAGTTCTTC